Detailed here is one T cell receptor (beta chain). This clonotype was seen only a few times. This clone's antigen is unknown. No much larger clone exists at a distance of one base, and base qualities are not known. Ficoll-Paque density gradient centrifugation was the method used to isolate PBMCs. The germline V gene supplies CDR1 MNHEY and CDR2 SVGAGI. The junction shows trimming of 0 bases on V and 3 bases on J, plus 6 bases between the germline ends. There are 13 amino acids in the CDR3, from cysteine to phenylalanine inclusive. Left in the record is the CDR3 DNA by itself, 39 bases read in frame from the first base. Instrument used: Illumina NovaSeq 6000. TCRalpha and TCRbeta cDNA libraries were constructed by 5'RACE with constant-segment primers, with sample barcodes and unique molecular identifiers being introduced. Trizol reagent was used to extract RNA from every sample. Libraries were amplified in two PCR steps, with a second sample barcode and Illumina TruSeq adapters added in the second step. Sequencing of the libraries was done on an Illumina NovaSeq, producing 2 x 150 bp paired-end reads. Per the source publication's procedure: Demultiplexing of reads and collapsing into UMI-guided consensus sequences were performed with migec v1.2.7. Using mixcr v2.1.11, the UMI consensuses were aligned to TRA and TRB V and J templates and assembled into clonotypes. Clonotypes were classified as expanded or contracted when called significant by both edgeR and NoisET, with noise models trained on biological replicates. For edgeR calls, the cutoffs were a false discovery rate-adjusted p below 0.01 and a log2 fold-change threshold of 1. As an exploratory analysis of dynamics, PCA with hierarchical clustering was applied to max-normalized trajectories of the 1000 most abundant clonotypes. Separately sequenced CD4+ and CD8+ repertoires were used to assign the CD4 or CD8 phenotype of responding clones. Through fastp at Q25 and MiXCR, TCRdb rebuilt clones from the public reads, retaining in-frame beta chains. Each record represents a unique CDR3 protein, reported with the most common genes and DNA among its rows. The V and J calls and clone size come from TCRdb's table, not from the authors' own analysis. Within this sample are 310,000 or so distinct CDR3 sequences, with about 16% of them counted one time only. The ten largest clones add up to around 23% of the sample.

The data originate from a study of T-cell memory formation after mild COVID-19 (TCRdb year 2021). Regarding the research as a whole: TCR sequence clusters from the two donors were largely donor specific. Two young, previously healthy adult volunteers made up the cohort, one male and one female. T-cell clones expanding and contracting after mild COVID-19 in a couple of donors were tracked by longitudinal TCRalpha and TCRbeta repertoire sequencing. Overall study outcomes, separate from this receptor: Only a couple of mild cases were covered in the study, and larger cohorts including severe cases with pre-infection samples were considered necessary. The second-wave clones that peaked on day 37 were not confirmed to be SARS-CoV-2 specific. Contracting CD4+ clones were located mainly in the CM and EM memory subsets, whereas CD8+ clones were found to be enriched in EMRA. From day 15 to 85, contracting clones showed balanced CD4/CD8 phenotypes, whereas a second wave of clones that expanded from day 15 to 37 leaned towards CD4+. Some responding clones were detected in pre-infection memory, suggesting pre-existing cross-reactive memory T cells joined the SARS-CoV-2 response.

The chain links TRBV6-5 with TRBJ2-7; no D segment can be confidently identified. Sequenced material: PBMCs or a T cell subset sorted from them (not recorded which). The clonotype was recovered from a man between 18 and 29 years old who had mild COVID-19 (a few samples of this study predate the infection). The sample titles of this study are shuffled in the database, so cell type and time point are left out; the donor was told from shared clones. DNA sequence: TGTGCCAGCAGTTACTCGCCGGTCTACGAGCAGTACTTC. It translates to CASSYSPVYEQYF.